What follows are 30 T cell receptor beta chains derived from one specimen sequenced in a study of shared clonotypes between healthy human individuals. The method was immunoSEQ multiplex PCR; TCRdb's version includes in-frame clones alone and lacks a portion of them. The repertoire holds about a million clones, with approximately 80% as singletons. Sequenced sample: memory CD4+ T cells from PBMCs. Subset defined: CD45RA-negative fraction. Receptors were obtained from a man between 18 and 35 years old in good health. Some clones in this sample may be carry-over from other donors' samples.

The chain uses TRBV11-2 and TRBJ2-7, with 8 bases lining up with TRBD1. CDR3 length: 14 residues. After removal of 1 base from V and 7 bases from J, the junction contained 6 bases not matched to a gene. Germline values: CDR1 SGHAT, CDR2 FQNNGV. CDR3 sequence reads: CASSLVGRGLEQYF. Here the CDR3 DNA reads TGTGCCAGCAGCTTAGTGGGCAGGGGGCTTGAGCAGTACTTC.

The CDR3 region is CASSQVVGQPQHF. The CDR3 coding sequence is TGTGCCAGCAGCCAAGTAGTAGGTCAGCCCCAGCATTTT. This sequence joins TRBV14 and TRBJ1-5; D is unclear. V shed 1 base and J shed 6 bases, with 7 bases lying between them. CDR1 is SGHDN, CDR2 FVKESK, per germline. CDR3 length equals 13 residues. Combining the CDR3 with reference TRBV14 and TRBJ1-5 gives the whole variable domain EAGVTQFPSHSVIEKGQTVTLRCDPISGHDNLYWYRRVMGKEIKFLLHFVKESKQDESGMPNNRFLAERTGGTYSTLKVQPAELEDSGVYFCASSQVVGQPQHFGDGTRLSIL.

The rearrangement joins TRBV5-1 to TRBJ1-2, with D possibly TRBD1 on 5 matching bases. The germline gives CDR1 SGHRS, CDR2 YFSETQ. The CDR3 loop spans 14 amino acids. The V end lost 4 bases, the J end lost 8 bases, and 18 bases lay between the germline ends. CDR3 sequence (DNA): TGCGCCAGCAGCCCGTTTGGGGACTCGGAGGGCTACACCTTC. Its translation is CASSPFGDSEGYTF.

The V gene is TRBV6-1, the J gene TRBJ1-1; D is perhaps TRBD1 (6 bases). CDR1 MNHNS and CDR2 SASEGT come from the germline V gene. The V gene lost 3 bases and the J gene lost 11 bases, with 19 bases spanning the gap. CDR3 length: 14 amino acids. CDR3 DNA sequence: TGTGCCAGCAGTGAGCTGACTACCATGAGGGGGGCTTTCTTT. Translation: CASSELTTMRGAFF.

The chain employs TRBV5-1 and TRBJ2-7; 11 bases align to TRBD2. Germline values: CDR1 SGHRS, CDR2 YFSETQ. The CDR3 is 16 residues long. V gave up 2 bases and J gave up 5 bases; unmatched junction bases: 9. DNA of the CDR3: TGCGCCAGCAGCTTTTCCCGACTAGCGGGAATCGACGAGCAGTACTTC. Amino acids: CASSFSRLAGIDEQYF.

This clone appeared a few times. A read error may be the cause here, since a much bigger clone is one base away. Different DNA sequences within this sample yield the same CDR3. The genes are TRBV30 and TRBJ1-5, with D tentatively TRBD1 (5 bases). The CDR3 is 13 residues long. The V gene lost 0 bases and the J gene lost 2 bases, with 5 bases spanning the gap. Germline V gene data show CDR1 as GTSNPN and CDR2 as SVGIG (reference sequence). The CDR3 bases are TGTGCCTGGAGTGTACAGGGCAATCAGCCCCAGCATTTT. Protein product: CAWSVQGNQPQHF.

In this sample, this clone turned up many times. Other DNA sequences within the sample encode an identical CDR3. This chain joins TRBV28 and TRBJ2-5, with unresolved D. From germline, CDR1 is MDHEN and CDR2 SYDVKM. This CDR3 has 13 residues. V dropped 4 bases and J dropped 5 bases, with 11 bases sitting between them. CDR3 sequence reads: CASSSSGQETQYF. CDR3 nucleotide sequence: TGTGCCAGCAGTTCCTCGGGTCAGGAGACCCAGTACTTC.

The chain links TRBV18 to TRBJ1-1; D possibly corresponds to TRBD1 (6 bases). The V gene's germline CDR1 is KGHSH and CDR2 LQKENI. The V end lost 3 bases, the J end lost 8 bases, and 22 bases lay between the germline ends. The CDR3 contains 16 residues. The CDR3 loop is CASSPVFIRTGSEAFF. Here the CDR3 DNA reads TGTGCCAGCTCACCGGTTTTTATTAGAACAGGGTCCGAAGCTTTCTTT.

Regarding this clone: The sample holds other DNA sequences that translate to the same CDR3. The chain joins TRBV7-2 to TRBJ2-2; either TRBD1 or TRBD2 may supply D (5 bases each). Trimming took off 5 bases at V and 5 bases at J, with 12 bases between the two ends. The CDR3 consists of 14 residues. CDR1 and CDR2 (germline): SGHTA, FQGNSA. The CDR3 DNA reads TGTGCCAGCAGCCCGGGACCTCATACCGGGGAGCTGTTTTTT. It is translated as CASSPGPHTGELFF.

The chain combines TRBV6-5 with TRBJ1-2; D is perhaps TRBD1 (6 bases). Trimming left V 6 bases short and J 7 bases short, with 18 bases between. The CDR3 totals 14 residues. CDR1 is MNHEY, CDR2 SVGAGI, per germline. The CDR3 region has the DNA TGTGCCAGCAGCAAGGGGCAGGGGACTCTTGGCTACACCTTC. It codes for CASSKGQGTLGYTF.

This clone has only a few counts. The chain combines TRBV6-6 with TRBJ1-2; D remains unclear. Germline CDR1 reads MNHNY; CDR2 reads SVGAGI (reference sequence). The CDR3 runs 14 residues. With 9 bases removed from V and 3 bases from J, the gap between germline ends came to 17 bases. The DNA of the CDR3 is TGTGCCAGTAGGCCCCAGCCGGGAGACTATGGCTACACCTTC. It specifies CASRPQPGDYGYTF.

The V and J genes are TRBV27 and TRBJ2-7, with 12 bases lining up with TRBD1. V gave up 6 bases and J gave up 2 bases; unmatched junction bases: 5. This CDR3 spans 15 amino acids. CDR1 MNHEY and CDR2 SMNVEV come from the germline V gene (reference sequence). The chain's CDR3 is CASRSGQGATYEQYF. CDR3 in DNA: TGTGCCAGCAGGTCGGGACAGGGGGCAACCTACGAGCAGTACTTC.

The CDR3 DNA reads TGCGCCAGCAGCCTCTTAGCGGGAGAGGCCGGGGAGCTGTTTTTT. It encodes CASSLLAGEAGELFF. The V call is TRBV5-1, the J call TRBJ2-2; 9 bases agree with TRBD2. The germline V gene encodes CDR1 SGHRS and CDR2 YFSETQ. V was pared by 4 bases and J by 6 bases, with 7 bases of the junction left unmatched. The CDR3 consists of 15 residues.

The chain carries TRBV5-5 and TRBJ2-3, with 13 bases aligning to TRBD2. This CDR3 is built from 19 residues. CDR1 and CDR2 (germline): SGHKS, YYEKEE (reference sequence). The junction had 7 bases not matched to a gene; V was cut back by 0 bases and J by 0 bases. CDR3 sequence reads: CASSLVGLAGSTSTDTQYF. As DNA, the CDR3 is TGTGCCAGCAGCTTGGTGGGACTAGCGGGGTCTACTAGCACAGATACGCAGTATTTT. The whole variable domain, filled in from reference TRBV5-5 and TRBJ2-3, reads DAGVTQSPTHLIKTRGQQVTLRCSPISGHKSVSWYQQVLGQGPQFIFQYYEKEERGRGNFPDRFSARQFPNYSSELNVNALLLGDSALYLCASSLVGLAGSTSTDTQYFGPGTRLTVL.

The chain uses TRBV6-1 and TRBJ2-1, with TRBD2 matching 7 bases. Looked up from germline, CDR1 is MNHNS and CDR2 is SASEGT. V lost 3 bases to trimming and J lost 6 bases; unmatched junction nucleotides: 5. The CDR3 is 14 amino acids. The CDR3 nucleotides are TGTGCCAGCAGTGACGGGGGGAGCCGCAATGAGCAGTTCTTC. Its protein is CASSDGGSRNEQFF.

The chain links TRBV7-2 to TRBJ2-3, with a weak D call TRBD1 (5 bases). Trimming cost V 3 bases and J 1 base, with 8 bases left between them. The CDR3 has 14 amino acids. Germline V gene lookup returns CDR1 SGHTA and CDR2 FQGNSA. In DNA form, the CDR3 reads TGTGCCAGCAGCTTCTTAGGGGGCACAGATACGCAGTATTTT. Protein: CASSFLGGTDTQYF.

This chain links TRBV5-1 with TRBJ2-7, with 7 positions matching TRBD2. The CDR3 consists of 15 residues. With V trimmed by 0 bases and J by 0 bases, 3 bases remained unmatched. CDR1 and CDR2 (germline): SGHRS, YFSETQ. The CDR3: CASSLGGSNSYEQYF. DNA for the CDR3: TGCGCCAGCAGCTTGGGCGGGAGTAACTCCTACGAGCAGTACTTC.

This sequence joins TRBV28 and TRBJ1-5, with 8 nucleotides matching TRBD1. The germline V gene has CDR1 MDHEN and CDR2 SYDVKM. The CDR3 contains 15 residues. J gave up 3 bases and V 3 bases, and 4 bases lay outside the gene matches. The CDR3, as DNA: TGTGCCAGCAGTTTTTCAGGGGGCAACAATCAGCCCCAGCATTTT. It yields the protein CASSFSGGNNQPQHF. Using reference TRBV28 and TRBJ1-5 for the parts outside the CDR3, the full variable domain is DVKVTQSSRYLVKRTGEKVFLECVQDMDHENMFWYRQDPGLGLRLIYFSYDVKMKEKGDIPEGYSVSREKKERFSLILESASTNQTSMYLCASSFSGGNNQPQHFGDGTRLSIL.

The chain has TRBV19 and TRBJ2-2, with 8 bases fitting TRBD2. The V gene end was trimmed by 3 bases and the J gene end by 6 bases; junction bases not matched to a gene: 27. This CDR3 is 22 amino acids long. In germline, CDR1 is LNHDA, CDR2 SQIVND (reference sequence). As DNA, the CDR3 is TGTGCCAGTAGTATGAATTCTCCGTCAGCGGGAGCGGGTAAAGGATTTTCCGGGGAGCTGTTTTTT. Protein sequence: CASSMNSPSAGAGKGFSGELFF.

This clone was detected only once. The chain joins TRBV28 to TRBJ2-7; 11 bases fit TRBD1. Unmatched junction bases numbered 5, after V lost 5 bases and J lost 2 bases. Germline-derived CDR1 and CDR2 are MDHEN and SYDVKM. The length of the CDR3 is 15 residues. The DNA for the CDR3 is TGTGCCAGCAGTCCCGGACAGGGGGCTCCCTACGAGCAGTACTTC. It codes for CASSPGQGAPYEQYF.

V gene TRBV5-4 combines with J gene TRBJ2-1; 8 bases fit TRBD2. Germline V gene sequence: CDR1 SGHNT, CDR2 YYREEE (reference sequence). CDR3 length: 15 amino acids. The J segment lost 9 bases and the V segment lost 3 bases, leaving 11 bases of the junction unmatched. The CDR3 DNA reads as TGTGCCAGCAGCTCCCCCAGCGTCCGGGGGGGTGAGCAGTTCTTC. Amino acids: CASSSPSVRGGEQFF. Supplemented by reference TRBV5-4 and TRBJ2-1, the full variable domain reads ETGVTQSPTHLIKTRGQQVTLRCSSQSGHNTVSWYQQALGQGPQFIFQYYREEENGRGNFPPRFSGLQFPNYSSELNVNALELDDSALYLCASSSPSVRGGEQFFGPGTRLTVL.

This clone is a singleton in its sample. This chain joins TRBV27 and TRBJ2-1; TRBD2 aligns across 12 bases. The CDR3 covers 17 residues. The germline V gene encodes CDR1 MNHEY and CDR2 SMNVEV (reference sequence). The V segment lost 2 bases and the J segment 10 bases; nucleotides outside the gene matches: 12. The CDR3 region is CASSLRPGLAGRGEQFF. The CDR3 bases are TGTGCCAGCAGTTTACGTCCTGGACTAGCGGGGCGGGGGGAGCAGTTCTTC.

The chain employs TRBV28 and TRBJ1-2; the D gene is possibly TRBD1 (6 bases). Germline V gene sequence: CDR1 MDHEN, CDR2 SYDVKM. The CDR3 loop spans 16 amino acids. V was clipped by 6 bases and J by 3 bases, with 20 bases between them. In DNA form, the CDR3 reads TGTGCCAGCAGACGACCACCAGGGGATAGGTACTATGGCTACACCTTC. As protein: CASRRPPGDRYYGYTF.

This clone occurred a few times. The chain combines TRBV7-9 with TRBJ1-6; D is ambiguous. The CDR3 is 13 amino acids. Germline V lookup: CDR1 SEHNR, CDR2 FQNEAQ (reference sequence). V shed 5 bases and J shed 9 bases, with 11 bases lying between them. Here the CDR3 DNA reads TGTGCCAGCAGCGCGAGCCCCCTTTCACCCCTCCACTTT. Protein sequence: CASSASPLSPLHF.

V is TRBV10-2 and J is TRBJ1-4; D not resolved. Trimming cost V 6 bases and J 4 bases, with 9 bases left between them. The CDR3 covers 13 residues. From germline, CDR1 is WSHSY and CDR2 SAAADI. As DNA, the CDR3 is TGCGCCAGCAGGGCAAGCTATAATGAAAAACTGTTTTTT. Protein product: CASRASYNEKLFF.

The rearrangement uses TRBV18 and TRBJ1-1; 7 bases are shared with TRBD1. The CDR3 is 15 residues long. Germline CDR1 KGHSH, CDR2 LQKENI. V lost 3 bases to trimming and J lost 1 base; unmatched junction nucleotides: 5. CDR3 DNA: TGTGCCAGCTCACCCGACGGGGACAGGAACACTGAAGCTTTCTTT. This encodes CASSPDGDRNTEAFF. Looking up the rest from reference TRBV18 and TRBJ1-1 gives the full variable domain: NAGVMQNPRHLVRRRGQEARLRCSPMKGHSHVYWYRQLPEEGLKFMVYLQKENIIDESGMPKERFSAEFPKEGPSILRIQQVVRGDSAAYFCASSPDGDRNTEAFFGQGTRLTVV.

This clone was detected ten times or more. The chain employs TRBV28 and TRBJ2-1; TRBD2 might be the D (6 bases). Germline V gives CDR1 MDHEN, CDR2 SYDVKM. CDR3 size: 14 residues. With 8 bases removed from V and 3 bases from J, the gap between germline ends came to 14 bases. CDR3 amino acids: CASLRRDLYNEQFF. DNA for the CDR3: TGTGCCAGCCTGAGGAGGGACCTCTACAATGAGCAGTTCTTC.

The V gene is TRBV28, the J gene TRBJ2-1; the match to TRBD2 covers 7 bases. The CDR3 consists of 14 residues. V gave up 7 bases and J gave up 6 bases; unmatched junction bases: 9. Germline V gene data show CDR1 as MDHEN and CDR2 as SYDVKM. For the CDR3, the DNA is TGTGCCAGCACCTGGCCGGGGGGTGTCAATGAGCAGTTCTTC. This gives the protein CASTWPGGVNEQFF.

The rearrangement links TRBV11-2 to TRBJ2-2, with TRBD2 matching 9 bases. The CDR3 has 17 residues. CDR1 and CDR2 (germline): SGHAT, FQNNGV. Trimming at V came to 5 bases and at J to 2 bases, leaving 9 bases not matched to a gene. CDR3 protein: CASSLRLGTSNTGELFF. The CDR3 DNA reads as TGTGCCAGCAGCCTCAGGCTGGGGACTAGCAACACCGGGGAGCTGTTTTTT.

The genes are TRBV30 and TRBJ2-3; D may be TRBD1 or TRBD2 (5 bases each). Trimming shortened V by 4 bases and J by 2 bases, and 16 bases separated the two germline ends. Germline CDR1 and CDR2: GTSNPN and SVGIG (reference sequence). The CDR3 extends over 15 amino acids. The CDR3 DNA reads TGTGCCTGGACACAAGGTTGGGGGAACACAGATACGCAGTATTTT. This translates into CAWTQGWGNTDTQYF.